A single sample is the source of the 7 T cell receptor beta chains below, sequenced in a study of T cell responses to AZD1222 COVID-19 vaccine. Sequencing used immunoSEQ multiplex PCR; TCRdb keeps in-frame clones, though not all of them. The profile shows about 150,000 clones, 90% to 95% of them singletons. Source: peripheral blood, taken on day 0 of AZD1222 vaccination. All receptors come from an adult in good health.

The chain employs TRBV7-2 and TRBJ2-7, with 13 positions matching TRBD2. Germline CDR1 reads SGHTA; CDR2 reads FQGNSA. This CDR3 is 15 amino acids long. Trimming took 5 bases from V and 4 from J; bases not matched to a gene: 5. The CDR3 DNA sequence: TGTGCCAGCAGCGCGACTAGCGGGAGGCAGTACGAGCAGTACTTC. The encoded protein is CASSATSGRQYEQYF.

The chain is built from TRBV6-2 or TRBV6-3 and TRBJ2-3; D not resolved. Trimming cost V 2 bases and J 1 base, with 7 bases left between them. CDR3 length: 14 amino acids. Germline V gene sequence: CDR1 MNHEY, CDR2 SVGEGT. The CDR3 is CASSYVLRTDTQYF. CDR3 nucleotide sequence: TGTGCCAGCAGTTACGTCCTTCGCACAGATACGCAGTATTTT.

The CDR3 protein is CASSQEAWPSGNTIYF. The DNA of the CDR3 is TGCGCCAGCAGCCAAGAGGCCTGGCCCTCTGGAAACACCATATATTTT. The chain joins TRBV4-3 to TRBJ1-3; D gene ambiguous. Between the trimmed V and J ends, which lost 0 bases and 0 bases, there was a span of 9 bases. Germline lookup yields CDR1 LGHNA and CDR2 YSLEER. This CDR3 spans 16 amino acids.

This CDR3 is CASSLNRRGEQFF. DNA for the CDR3: TGTGCCAGCAGTTTAAATAGGAGGGGGGAGCAGTTCTTC. The rearrangement links TRBV27 to TRBJ2-1; D is possibly TRBD1 or TRBD2 (6 bases each). Trimming shortened V by 2 bases and J by 10 bases, and 12 bases separated the two germline ends. The CDR3 is made up of 13 amino acids. Germline values: CDR1 MNHEY, CDR2 SMNVEV (reference sequence).

The chain joins TRBV6-2 or TRBV6-3 to TRBJ2-1; 10 nucleotides match TRBD2. Looked up from germline, CDR1 is MNHEY and CDR2 is SVGEGT. This CDR3 is built from 16 residues. After removal of 5 bases from V and 4 bases from J, the junction contained 8 bases not matched to a gene. The CDR3 DNA reads as TGTGCCAGCAGTCTATATACTAGCGGGGTTTACAATGAGCAGTTCTTC. This sequence encodes CASSLYTSGVYNEQFF.

This chain links TRBV15 with TRBJ1-5, with 9 bases that match TRBD1. This CDR3 contains 16 residues. The V gene end was trimmed by 5 bases and the J gene end by 2 bases; junction bases not matched to a gene: 7. Germline lookup yields CDR1 LNHNV and CDR2 YYDKDF (reference sequence). CDR3 residues: CATSGRDRDGNQPQHF. The CDR3 DNA reads TGTGCCACCAGCGGGAGGGACAGGGACGGCAATCAGCCCCAGCATTTT.

This rearrangement joins TRBV7-3 to TRBJ1-6; 7 bases map to TRBD1. Germline V CDR1 and CDR2: SGHTA, FQGTGA. CDR3 length: 15 amino acids. Germline trimming cut 5 bases from V and 6 bases from J; bases unmatched to any gene: 7. In DNA, the CDR3 is TGTGCCAGCAGCCGCAACACAGGGGCTAATTCACCCCTCCACTTT. It specifies CASSRNTGANSPLHF.